The sequence of this T cell receptor (beta chain) was determined in a study of blood T cell repertoires in COVID-19. The table lists this clone with a count of one. Per the study methods: Nucleated cell counts were estimated from reference gene primer amplification. Generated by immunoSEQ multiplex PCR, the TCRdb table keeps only in-frame clones and is missing some. Clone size and V and J calls were adopted from that table, with D and trimming inferred from the DNA. The sample lists roughly 290,000 clones, around nine tenths occurring once. V lost 3 bases to trimming and J lost 7 bases; unmatched junction nucleotides: 9. The length of the CDR3 is 15 residues. The germline V gene encodes CDR1 SGHRS and CDR2 YFSETQ.

Material for sequencing was peripheral blood. The sequence was collected from a woman aged 55-70 years with acute or convalescent COVID-19. The chain uses TRBV5-1 and TRBJ2-2; 7 bases line up with TRBD1. CDR3 sequence reads: CASSYDRVPLGELFF. CDR3 coding DNA: TGCGCCAGCAGCTACGACAGGGTTCCTCTCGGGGAGCTGTTTTTT.